The clone carrying this TCR beta chain was seen many times. Its cognate antigen is unknown. RNA transcripts provided the source from which TCR beta CDR3 regions were amplified. The study used the HTBI primer set for a first-round RT-PCR of the TCR CDR3. TCRdb reanalysed the multiplex PCR reads using MiXCR and keeps one entry per CDR3 protein. Among about 740,000 distinct CDR3 sequences listed, roughly 15% were seen once. The data are from a study of T cells in Graves' hyperthyroidism and ophthalmopathy. Study overall: Peripheral blood was collected at initial diagnosis, before any treatment.

Overall study findings and caveats: Most thyroid clonotypes with frequency above 0.001 were detected in blood.

This CDR3 is built from 15 residues. Germline V gene sequence: CDR1 DFQATT, CDR2 SNEGSKA (reference sequence). V gave up 4 bases and J gave up 5 bases; unmatched junction bases: 12. The sequenced sample consisted of blood. This rearrangement joins TRBV20-1 to TRBJ2-5, with 8 bases lining up with TRBD2. This TCR was recovered from a woman between 18 and 29 years old with Graves' hyperthyroidism. The CDR3 coding sequence is TGCAGTGCTAAAAGAGGGGGGACTAGTGGGGAGACCCAGTACTTC. Its translation is CSAKRGGTSGETQYF.